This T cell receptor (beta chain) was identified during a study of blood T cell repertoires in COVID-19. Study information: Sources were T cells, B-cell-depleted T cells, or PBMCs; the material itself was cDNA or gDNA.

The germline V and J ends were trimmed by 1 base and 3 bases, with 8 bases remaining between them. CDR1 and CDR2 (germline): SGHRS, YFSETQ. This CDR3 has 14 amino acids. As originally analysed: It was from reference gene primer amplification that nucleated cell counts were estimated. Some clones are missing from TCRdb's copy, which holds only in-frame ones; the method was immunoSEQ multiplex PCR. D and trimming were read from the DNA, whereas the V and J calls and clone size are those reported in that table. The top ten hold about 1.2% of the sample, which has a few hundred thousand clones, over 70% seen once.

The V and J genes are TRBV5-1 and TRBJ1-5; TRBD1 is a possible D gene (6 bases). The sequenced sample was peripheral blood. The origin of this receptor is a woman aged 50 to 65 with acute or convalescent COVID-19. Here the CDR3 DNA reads TGCGCCAGCAGCTTGTCAGGGGACAATCAGCCCCAGCATTTT. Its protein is CASSLSGDNQPQHF.